This T cell receptor beta chain emerged from a study of molecular identifiers for immune sequencing clone quantification. Study-wide context: Four portions were sequenced after RNA from approximately 22,000 or 94,000 naive CD8 cells was split five ways in replicates. Study results and caveats: Clone sizes that are highly expanded could be underestimated when identical TCR molecules share a barcode.

This clonotype was seen at least ten times. What it recognizes is unknown. TCRdb used MiXCR to reprocess the PCR reads, holding one entry per CDR3 protein. The data show approximately 500,000 distinct CDR3 sequences, around 25% seen once. The V end was cut by 5 bases, the J end by 2 bases, with 10 bases between. The CDR3 spans 13 residues. CDR1 and CDR2 from the germline V gene are SGDLS and YYNGEE. This chain uses TRBV9 with TRBJ1-1, with D unclear. The specimen was naive CD8+ T cells from blood, with Jurkat cell RNA spiked in. The subset was: FACS-sorted CD8+CD4-CCR7+CD45RA+ naive T cells. The receptor was derived from a human donor in good health. Some libraries in this study had Jurkat cell RNA spiked in. CDR3 sequence (DNA): TGTGCCAGCAGTGCAACAGCAAACACTGAAGCTTTCTTT. Encoded protein: CASSATANTEAFF.